This T cell receptor beta chain was observed in a study of T cells in Graves' hyperthyroidism and ophthalmopathy. With V trimmed by 5 bases and J by 8 bases, 9 bases remained unmatched. Germline V gene lookup returns CDR1 MDHEN and CDR2 SYDVKM. The CDR3 runs 15 residues. This clonotype was seen repeatedly, ten times or more. Each diagnosis drew on symptoms, thyroxine, TRAb, thyroid ultrasound and orbital computed tomography findings. Authors of the study amplified TCR beta CDR3 regions from RNA transcripts. A set of HTBI primers served as the primers for a first-round RT-PCR of the TCR CDR3. TCRdb reanalysed the multiplex PCR reads using MiXCR and keeps one entry per CDR3 protein. The data contain approximately 410,000 distinct CDR3 sequences, roughly 15% of them singletons.

Specimen: blood. The source is a woman aged 18-29 years with Graves' hyperthyroidism. J is TRBJ1-4 and V is TRBV28, with 9 bases aligning to TRBD1. Written as DNA, the CDR3 is TGTGCCAGCAGTCCAGAACAGGGGGCTTGGGAAAAACTGTTTTTT. It encodes CASSPEQGAWEKLFF.